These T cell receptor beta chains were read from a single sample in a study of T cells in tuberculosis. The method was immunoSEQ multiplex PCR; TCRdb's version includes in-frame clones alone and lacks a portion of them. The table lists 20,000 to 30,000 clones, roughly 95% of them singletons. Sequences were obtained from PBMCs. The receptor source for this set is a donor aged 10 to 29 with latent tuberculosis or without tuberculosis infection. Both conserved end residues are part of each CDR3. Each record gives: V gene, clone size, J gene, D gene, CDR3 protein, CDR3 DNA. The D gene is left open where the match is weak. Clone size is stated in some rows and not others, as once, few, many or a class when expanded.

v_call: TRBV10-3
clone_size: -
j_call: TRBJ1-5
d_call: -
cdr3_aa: CAIRGANQPQHF
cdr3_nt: TGTGCCATCAGGGGGGCCAATCAGCCCCAGCATTTT

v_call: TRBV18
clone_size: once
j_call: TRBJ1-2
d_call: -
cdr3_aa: CASSPWTEFDGYTF
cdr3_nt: TGTGCCAGCTCACCCTGGACAGAGTTCGATGGCTACACCTTC

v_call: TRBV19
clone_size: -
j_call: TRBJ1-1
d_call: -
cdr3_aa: CASSMAVNTEAFF
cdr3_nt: TGTGCCAGTAGTATGGCCGTGAACACTGAAGCTTTCTTT

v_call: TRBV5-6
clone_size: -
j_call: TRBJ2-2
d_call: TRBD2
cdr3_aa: CASSLWLAGGPTGELFF
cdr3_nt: TGTGCCAGCAGCTTGTGGCTAGCGGGGGGGCCCACCGGGGAGCTGTTTTTT

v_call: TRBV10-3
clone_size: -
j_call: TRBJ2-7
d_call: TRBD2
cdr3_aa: CAIKGTSGGIYEQYF
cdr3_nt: TGTGCCATCAAGGGGACTAGCGGGGGAATTTACGAGCAGTACTTC

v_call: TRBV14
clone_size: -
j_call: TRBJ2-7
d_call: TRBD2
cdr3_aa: CASSQGLAGKGEQYF
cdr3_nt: TGTGCCAGCAGCCAAGGACTAGCGGGGAAGGGCGAGCAGTACTTC

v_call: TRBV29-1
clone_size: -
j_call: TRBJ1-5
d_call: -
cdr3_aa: CSVRTANQPQHF
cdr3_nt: TGCAGCGTTCGAACAGCAAATCAGCCCCAGCATTTT

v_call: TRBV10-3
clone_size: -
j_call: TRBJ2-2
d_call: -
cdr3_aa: CATLESGELFF
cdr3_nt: TGTGCCACGCTAGAATCCGGGGAGCTGTTTTTT

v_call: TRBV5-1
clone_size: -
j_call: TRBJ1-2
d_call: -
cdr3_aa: CASSLAGGAGYGYTF
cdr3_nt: TGCGCCAGCAGCTTGGCCGGCGGGGCTGGGTATGGCTACACCTTC

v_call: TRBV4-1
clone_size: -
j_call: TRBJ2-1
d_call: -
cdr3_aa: CASSQAGGPYNEQFF
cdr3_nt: TGCGCCAGCAGCCAAGCCGGGGGGCCCTACAATGAGCAGTTCTTC

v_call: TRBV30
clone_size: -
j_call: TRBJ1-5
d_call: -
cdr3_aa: CAWSANSPGFGQPQHF
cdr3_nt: TGTGCCTGGAGTGCCAACTCCCCAGGTTTTGGTCAGCCCCAGCATTTT

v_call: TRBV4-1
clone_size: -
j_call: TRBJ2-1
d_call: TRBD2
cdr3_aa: CASSQMRGAHNEQFF
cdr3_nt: TGCGCCAGCAGCCAAATGCGGGGGGCCCACAATGAGCAGTTCTTC

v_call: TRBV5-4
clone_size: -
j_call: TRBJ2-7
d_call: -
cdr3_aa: CASSFWSGLSYEQYF
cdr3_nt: TGTGCCAGCAGCTTTTGGTCAGGACTTTCCTACGAGCAGTACTTC

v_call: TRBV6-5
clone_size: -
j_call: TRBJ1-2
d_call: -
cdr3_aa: CASKGGSNYGYTF
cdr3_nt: TGTGCCAGCAAGGGAGGGTCCAACTATGGCTACACCTTC

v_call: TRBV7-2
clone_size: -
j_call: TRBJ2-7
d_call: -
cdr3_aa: CASSLGVARAEQYF
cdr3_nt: TGTGCCAGCAGCTTAGGCGTAGCCAGGGCCGAGCAGTACTTC

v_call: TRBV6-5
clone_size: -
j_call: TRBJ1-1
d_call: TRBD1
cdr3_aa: CASSFRQGPGAFF
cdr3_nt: TGTGCCAGCAGTTTCCGACAGGGGCCTGGAGCTTTCTTT

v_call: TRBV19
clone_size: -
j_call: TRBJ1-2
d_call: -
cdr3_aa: CASSILGGYGYTF
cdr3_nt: TGTGCCAGTAGTATATTAGGGGGCTATGGCTACACCTTC